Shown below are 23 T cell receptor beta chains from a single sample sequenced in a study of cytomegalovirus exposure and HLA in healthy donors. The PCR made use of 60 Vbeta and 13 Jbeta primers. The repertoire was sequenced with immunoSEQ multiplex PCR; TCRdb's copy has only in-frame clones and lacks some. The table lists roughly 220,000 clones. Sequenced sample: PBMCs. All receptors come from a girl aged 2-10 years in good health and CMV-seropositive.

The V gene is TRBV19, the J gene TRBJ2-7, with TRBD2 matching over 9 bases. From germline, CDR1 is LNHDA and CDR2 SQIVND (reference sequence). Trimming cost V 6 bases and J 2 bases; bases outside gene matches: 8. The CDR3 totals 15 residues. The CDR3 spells CASRGGSGRAYEQYF. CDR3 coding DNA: TGTGCCAGTAGGGGTGGTAGCGGGAGAGCCTACGAGCAGTACTTC. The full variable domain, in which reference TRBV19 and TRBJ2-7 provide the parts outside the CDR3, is DGGITQSPKYLFRKEGQNVTLSCEQNLNHDAMYWYRQDPGQGLRLIYYSQIVNDFQKGDIAEGYSVSREKKESFPLTVTSAQKNPTAFYLCASRGGSGRAYEQYFGPGTRLTVT.

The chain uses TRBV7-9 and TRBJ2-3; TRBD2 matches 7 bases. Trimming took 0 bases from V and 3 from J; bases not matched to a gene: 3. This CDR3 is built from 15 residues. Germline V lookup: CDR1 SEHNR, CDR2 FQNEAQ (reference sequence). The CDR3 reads CASSLAGGRTDTQYF. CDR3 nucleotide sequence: TGTGCCAGCAGCTTAGCGGGGGGGAGAACAGATACGCAGTATTTT.

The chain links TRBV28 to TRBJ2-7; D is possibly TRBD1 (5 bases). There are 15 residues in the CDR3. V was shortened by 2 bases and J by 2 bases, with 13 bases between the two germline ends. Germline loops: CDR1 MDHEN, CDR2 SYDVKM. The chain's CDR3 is CASSLGWGRTYEQYF. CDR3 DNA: TGTGCCAGCAGTTTAGGATGGGGCAGAACCTACGAGCAGTACTTC.

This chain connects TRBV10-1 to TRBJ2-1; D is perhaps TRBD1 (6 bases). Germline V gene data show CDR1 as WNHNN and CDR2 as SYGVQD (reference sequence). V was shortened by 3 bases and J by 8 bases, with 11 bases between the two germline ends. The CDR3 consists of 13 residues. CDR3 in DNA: TGCGCCAGCAGTGAAGTCGAGGGGGATGAGCAGTTCTTC. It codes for CASSEVEGDEQFF.

CDR3 loop: CASSRSLGTSGRPPYNEQFF. DNA of the CDR3: TGTGCCAGCAGCCGCTCCCTCGGGACTAGCGGGAGGCCCCCCTACAATGAGCAGTTCTTC. V gene TRBV14 combines with J gene TRBJ2-1; 15 bases line up with TRBD2. CDR3 length equals 20 residues. V lost 4 bases to trimming and J lost 2 bases; unmatched junction nucleotides: 12. Germline lookup yields CDR1 SGHDN and CDR2 FVKESK.

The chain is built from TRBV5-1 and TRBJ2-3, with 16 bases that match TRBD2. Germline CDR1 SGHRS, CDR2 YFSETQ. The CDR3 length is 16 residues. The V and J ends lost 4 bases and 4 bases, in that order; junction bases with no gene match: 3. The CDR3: CASSAGLAGGSDTQYF. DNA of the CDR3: TGCGCCAGCAGCGCGGGACTAGCGGGAGGGTCAGATACGCAGTATTTT. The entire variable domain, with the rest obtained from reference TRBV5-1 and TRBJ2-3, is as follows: KAGVTQTPRYLIKTRGQQVTLSCSPISGHRSVSWYQQTPGQGLQFLFEYFSETQRNKGNFPGRFSGRQFSNSRSEMNVSTLELGDSALYLCASSAGLAGGSDTQYFGPGTRLTVL.

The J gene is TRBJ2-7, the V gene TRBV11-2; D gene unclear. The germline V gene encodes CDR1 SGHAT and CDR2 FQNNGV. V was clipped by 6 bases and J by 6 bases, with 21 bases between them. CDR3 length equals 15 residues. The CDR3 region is CASSYPSVLVSEQYF. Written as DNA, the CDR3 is TGTGCCAGCAGTTACCCCTCGGTTCTAGTGTCCGAGCAGTACTTC.

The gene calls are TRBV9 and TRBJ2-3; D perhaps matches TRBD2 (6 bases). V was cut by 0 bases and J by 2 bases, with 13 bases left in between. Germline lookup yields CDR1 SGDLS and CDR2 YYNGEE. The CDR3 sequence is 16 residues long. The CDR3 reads CASSVDLGGITDTQYF. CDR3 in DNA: TGTGCCAGCAGCGTAGATCTGGGAGGTATCACAGATACGCAGTATTTT.

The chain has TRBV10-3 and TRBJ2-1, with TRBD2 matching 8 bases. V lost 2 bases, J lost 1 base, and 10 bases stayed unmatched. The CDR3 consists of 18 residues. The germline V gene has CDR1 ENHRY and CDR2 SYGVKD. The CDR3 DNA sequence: TGTGCCATCAGTGAGCCCGGTTGGCGGGAGGCGTCCTACAATGAGCAGTTCTTC. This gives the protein CAISEPGWREASYNEQFF.

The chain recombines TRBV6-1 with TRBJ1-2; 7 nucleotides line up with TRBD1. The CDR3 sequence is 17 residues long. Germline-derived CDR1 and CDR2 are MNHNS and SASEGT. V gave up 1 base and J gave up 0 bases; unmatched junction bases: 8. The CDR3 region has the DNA TGTGCCAGCAGTGAAGGATCGGTAGACAGGGCTAACTATGGCTACACCTTC. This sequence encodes CASSEGSVDRANYGYTF.

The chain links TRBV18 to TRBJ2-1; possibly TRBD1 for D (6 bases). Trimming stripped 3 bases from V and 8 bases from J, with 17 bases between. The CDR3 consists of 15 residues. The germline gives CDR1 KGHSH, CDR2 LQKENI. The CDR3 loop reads CASSPLGASMDEQFF. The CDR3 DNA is TGTGCCAGCTCACCTTTGGGGGCTTCTATGGATGAGCAGTTCTTC.

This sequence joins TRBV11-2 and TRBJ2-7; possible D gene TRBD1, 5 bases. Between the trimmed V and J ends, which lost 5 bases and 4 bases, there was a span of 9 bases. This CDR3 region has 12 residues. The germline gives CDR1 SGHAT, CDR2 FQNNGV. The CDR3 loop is CASSTQGYEQYF. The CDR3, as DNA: TGTGCCAGCAGCACCCAGGGATACGAGCAGTACTTC.

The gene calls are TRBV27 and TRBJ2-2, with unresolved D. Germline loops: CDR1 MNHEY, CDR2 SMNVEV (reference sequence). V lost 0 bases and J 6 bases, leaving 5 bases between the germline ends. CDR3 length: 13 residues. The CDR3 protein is CASSLSFSGELFF. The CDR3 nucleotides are TGTGCCAGCAGTTTATCGTTCTCCGGGGAGCTGTTTTTT.

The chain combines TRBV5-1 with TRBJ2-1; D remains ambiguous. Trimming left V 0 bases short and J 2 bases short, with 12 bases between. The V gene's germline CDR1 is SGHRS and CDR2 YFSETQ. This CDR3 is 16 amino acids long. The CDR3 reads CASSLGNTQTYNEQFF. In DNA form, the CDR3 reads TGCGCCAGCAGCTTGGGAAACACCCAGACCTACAATGAGCAGTTCTTC.

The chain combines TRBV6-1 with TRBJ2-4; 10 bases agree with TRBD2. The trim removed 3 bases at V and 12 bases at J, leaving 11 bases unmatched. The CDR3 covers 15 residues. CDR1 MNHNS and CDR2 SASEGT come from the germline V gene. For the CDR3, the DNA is TGTGCCAGCAGTGACCTAGCGGGAGAAAGGTTTCCTCAGTACTTC. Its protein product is CASSDLAGERFPQYF.

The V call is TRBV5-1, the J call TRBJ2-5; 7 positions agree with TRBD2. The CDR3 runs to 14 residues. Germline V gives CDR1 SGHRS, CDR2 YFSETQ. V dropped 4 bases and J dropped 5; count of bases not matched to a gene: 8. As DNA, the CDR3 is TGCGCCAGCAGCCCCAGGACTAGTTTGGAGACCCAGTACTTC. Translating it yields CASSPRTSLETQYF.

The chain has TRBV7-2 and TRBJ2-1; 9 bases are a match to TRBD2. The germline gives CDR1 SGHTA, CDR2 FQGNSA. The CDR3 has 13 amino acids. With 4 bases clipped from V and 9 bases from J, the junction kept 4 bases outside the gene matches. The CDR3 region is CASSSGTSIEQFF. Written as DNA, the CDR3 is TGTGCCAGCAGCTCCGGGACTAGCATTGAGCAGTTCTTC. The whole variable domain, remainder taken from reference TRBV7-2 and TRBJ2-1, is GAGVSQSPSNKVTEKGKDVELRCDPISGHTALYWYRQSLGQGLEFLIYFQGNSAPDKSGLPSDRFSAERTGGSVSTLTIQRTQQEDSAVYLCASSSGTSIEQFFGPGTRLTVL.

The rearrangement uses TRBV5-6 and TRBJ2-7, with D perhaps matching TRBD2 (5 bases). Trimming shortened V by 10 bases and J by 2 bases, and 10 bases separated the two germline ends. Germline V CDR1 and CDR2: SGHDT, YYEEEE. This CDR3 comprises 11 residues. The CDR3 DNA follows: TGTGCCTCGGGGAATCCCTACGAGCAGTACTTC. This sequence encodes CASGNPYEQYF.

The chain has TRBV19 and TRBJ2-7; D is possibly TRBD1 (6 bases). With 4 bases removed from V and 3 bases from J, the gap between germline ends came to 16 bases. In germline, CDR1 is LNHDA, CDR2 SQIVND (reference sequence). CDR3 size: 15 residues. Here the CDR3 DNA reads TGTGCCAGTAGTAGGAACACGGGACAAATCTACGAGCAGTACTTC. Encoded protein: CASSRNTGQIYEQYF.

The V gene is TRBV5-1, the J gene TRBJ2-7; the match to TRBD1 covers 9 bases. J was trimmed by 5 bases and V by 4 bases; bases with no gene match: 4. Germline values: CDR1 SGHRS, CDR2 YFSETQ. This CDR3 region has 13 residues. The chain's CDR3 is CASSPGQGNEQYF. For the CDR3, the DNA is TGCGCCAGCAGCCCGGGACAGGGAAACGAGCAGTACTTC.

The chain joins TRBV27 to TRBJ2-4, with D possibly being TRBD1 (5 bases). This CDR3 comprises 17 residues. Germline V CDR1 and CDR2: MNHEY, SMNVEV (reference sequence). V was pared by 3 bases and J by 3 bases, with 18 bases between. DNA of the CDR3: TGTGCCAGCAGTTTGTCAACAGGAGTGAAGGGCAAAAACATTCAGTACTTC. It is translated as CASSLSTGVKGKNIQYF.

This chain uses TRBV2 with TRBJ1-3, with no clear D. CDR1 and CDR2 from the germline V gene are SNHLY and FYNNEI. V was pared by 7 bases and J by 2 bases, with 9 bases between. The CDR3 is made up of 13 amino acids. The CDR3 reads CASKTGAGNTIYF. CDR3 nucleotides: TGTGCCAGCAAGACTGGTGCTGGAAACACCATATATTTT.

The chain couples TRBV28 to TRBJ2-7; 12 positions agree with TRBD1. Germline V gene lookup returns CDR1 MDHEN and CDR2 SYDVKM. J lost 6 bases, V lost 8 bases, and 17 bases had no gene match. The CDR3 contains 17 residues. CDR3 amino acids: CASAIGPGTGGKSEQYF. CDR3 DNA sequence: TGTGCCAGCGCAATCGGTCCCGGGACAGGGGGCAAGTCCGAGCAGTACTTC.